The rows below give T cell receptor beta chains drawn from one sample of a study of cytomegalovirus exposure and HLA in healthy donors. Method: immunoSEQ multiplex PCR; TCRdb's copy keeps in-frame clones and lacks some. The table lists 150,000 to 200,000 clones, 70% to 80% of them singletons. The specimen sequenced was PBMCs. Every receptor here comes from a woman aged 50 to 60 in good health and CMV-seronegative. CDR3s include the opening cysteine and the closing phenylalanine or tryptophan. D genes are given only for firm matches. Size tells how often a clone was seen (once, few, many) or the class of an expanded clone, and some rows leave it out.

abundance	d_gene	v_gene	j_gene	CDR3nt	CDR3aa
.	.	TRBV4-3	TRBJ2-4	TGCGCCAGCAGCCAAGACAGGGAATTCGTGGCCAAAAACATTCAGTACTTC	CASSQDREFVAKNIQYF
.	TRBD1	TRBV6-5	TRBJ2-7	TGTGCCAGCAGTTATTCTTGGGGCAGGGGGTACGAGCAGTACTTC	CASSYSWGRGYEQYF
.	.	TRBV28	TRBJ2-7	TGTGCCAGCAGTTTAGGGGGGGCTAGCGGTGGGTGGCAGTACTTC	CASSLGGASGGWQYF
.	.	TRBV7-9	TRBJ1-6	TGTTCCAGCAGCCCCTCGTCGTTAGATTCACCCCTCCACTTT	CSSSPSSLDSPLHF
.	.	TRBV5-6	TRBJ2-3	TGTGCCAGCAGCTTGAGCAGGGGCACAGATACGCAGTATTTT	CASSLSRGTDTQYF
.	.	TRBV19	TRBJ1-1	TGTGCCAGTAGTATGAGTGCAGGTTTGACTGAAGCTTTCTTT	CASSMSAGLTEAFF
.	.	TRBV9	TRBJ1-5	TGTGCCAGCAGTCCAGACGGGATAAGCAATCAGCCCCAGCATTTT	CASSPDGISNQPQHF
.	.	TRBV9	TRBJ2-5	TGTGCCAGCAGCGCTCACCAAGAGACCCAGTACTTC	CASSAHQETQYF
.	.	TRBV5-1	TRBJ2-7	TGCGCCAGCAGCTCTACAGGGCCCGAGCAGTACTTC	CASSSTGPEQYF
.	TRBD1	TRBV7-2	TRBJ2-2	TGTGCCAGCAGCTTACTACAGGGGGTAGTCACCGGGGAGCTGTTTTTT	CASSLLQGVVTGELFF
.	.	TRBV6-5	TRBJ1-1	TGTGCCAGCAGGCAGGGCATCGCGAACACTGAAGCTTTCTTT	CASRQGIANTEAFF
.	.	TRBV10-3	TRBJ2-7	TGTGCCCACGCATCGGGTACTAGCTCCTACGAGCAGTACTTC	CAHASGTSSYEQYF
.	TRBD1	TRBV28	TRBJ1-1	TGTGCCAGCAGCATCACAGGGGGCGCGAGGACTGAAGCTTTCTTT	CASSITGGARTEAFF
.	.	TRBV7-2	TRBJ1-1	TGTGCCAGCAGTCAATTTGGGGCAGGGGCGAACACTGAAGCTTTCTTT	CASSQFGAGANTEAFF
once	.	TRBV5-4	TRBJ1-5	TGTGCCAGCAGCTCTGGGGGGGACATAACCCAGCCCCAGCATTTT	CASSSGGDITQPQHF
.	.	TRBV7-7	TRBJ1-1	TGTGCTAGCAGCTCCCAGGAGGGTACTGAAGCTTTCTTT	CASSSQEGTEAFF
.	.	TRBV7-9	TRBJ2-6	TGTTCCAGCAGCTTGCTTCAGTTGCGGGTCTCTGGGGCCAACGTCCTGACTTTC	CSSSLLQLRVSGANVLTF
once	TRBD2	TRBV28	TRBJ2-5	TGTGCCAGCAGTCCCCCGCTGGGGCTAGGAGCGGGGTGGGGCGAGACCCAGTACTTC	CASSPPLGLGAGWGETQYF
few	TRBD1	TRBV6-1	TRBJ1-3	TGTGCCAGCAGTGACCAGGACAGGAGTGGAAACACCATATATTTT	CASSDQDRSGNTIYF
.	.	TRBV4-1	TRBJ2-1	TGCGCCAGCAGCCAAGCAAGCGGGCTATCCAATGAGCAGTTCTTC	CASSQASGLSNEQFF
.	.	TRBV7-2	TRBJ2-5	TGTGCCAGCAGCAGGGAGCGGCGGGAGACCCAGTACTTC	CASSRERRETQYF
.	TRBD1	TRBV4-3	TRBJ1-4	TGCGCCAGCAGCCTAGAGACAGGGGATGAAAAACTGTTTTTT	CASSLETGDEKLFF
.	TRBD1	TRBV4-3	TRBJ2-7	TGCGCCAGCAGCCAGGCAACAGGGGGGAACGAGCAGTACTTC	CASSQATGGNEQYF
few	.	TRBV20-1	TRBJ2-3	TGCAGTGCTACCTACTCAGATACGCAGTATTTT	CSATYSDTQYF
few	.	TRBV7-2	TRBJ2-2	TGTGCCAGCAGCTTCGGGGGGCTGAACACCGGGGAGCTGTTTTTT	CASSFGGLNTGELFF
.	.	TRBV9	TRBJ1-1	TGTGCCAGCAGCGTAGCGGCGGGGATGAACACTGAAGCTTTCTTT	CASSVAAGMNTEAFF
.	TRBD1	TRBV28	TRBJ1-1	TGTGCCAGCAACTCAGGGGGAAGGACTGAAGCTTTCTTT	CASNSGGRTEAFF
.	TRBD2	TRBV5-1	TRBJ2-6	TGCGCCAGCAGCCCATGGACTAGCGGGGGGAGCTCTGGGGCCAACGTCCTGACTTTC	CASSPWTSGGSSGANVLTF
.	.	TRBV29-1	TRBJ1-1	TGCAGCGGAGATCAGGGAGCTTTCTTT	CSGDQGAFF
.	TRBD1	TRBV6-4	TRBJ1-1	TGTGCCAGCAGTGACCCGGACAGGGGGGGGGAAGCTTTCTTT	CASSDPDRGGEAFF
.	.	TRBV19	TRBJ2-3	TGTGCCAGTAGTATTTCTCTCCAGGGCTTTTACACAGATACGCAGTATTTT	CASSISLQGFYTDTQYF
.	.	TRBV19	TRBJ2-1	TGTGCCAGTAGTATACTAGCTCCCTACAATGAGCAGTTCTTC	CASSILAPYNEQFF